This section outlines one TCR beta chain sequence together with its context. The antigen remains undetermined. This sample was taken from a study of cytomegalovirus exposure and HLA in healthy donors. Looking at the study overall: The 95 to 150 validation repertoires used a platform that matched the one used for the approximately 690 first-cohort repertoires, as a later analysis reported.

CDR1 is KGHSH, CDR2 LQKENI, per germline. The CDR3 is made up of 10 amino acids. V was clipped by 5 bases and J by 8 bases, with 6 bases between them. Broader study findings: In a later analysis, first-cohort TCR clusters were found to tend to co-occur in the 95 to 150 validation repertoires. The authors enumerated 180 or so TCR beta chains as linked to cytomegalovirus.

Profiling relied on immunoSEQ multiplex PCR, and the TCRdb table lists in-frame clones only, not all of them. The table shows roughly 100,000 clones, with about nine tenths occurring only once. This clonotype was sampled from a woman in her late teens or twenties in good health and CMV-seropositive. The sample taken for sequencing was PBMCs. This rearrangement joins TRBV18 to TRBJ1-2, with unresolved D. The CDR3 loop reads CASSRRGYTF. The CDR3 DNA reads as TGTGCCAGCTCAAGGCGGGGCTACACCTTC.